This is a list of T cell receptor beta chains from one sample in a study of blood T cells in healthy people across ages. TCRdb recomputed calls from the 5' RACE reads with MiXCR, one row per CDR3 protein. Of roughly 2 million distinct CDR3 sequences in the sample, around 48% were seen once. The sample was blood. These receptors came from a woman in her thirties or forties in good health. Both conserved end residues are part of each CDR3. The order of the fields is CDR3 length, D gene, J gene, clone size, V gene, CDR3 protein, CDR3 DNA. The D gene is left open where the match is weak. Clone sizes are given selectively: once, few, many, or a class where the clone is expanded.

cdr3_length: 11
d_call: -
j_call: TRBJ2-1
clone_size: -
v_call: TRBV10-2
cdr3_aa: CASKRNNEQFF
cdr3_nt: TGCGCCAGCAAACGCAACAATGAGCAGTTCTTC

cdr3_length: 15
d_call: TRBD2
j_call: TRBJ2-3
clone_size: -
v_call: TRBV6-2/TRBV6-3
cdr3_aa: CASSAAAGGQDTQYF
cdr3_nt: TGTGCCAGCAGTGCCGCCGCGGGGGGGCAAGATACGCAGTATTTT

cdr3_length: 14
d_call: -
j_call: TRBJ2-5
clone_size: -
v_call: TRBV19
cdr3_aa: CASSMGGLWETQYF
cdr3_nt: TGTGCCAGTAGTATGGGCGGTCTCTGGGAGACCCAGTACTTC

cdr3_length: 15
d_call: TRBD1
j_call: TRBJ1-1
clone_size: few
v_call: TRBV7-2
cdr3_aa: CASRTGTGQSTEAFF
cdr3_nt: TGTGCCAGCAGGACCGGGACAGGGCAGAGCACTGAAGCTTTCTTT

cdr3_length: 18
d_call: -
j_call: TRBJ2-1
clone_size: -
v_call: TRBV15
cdr3_aa: CATSIFRTSPRSYNEQFF
cdr3_nt: TGTGCCACCAGCATTTTTAGGACTTCCCCTCGCTCCTACAATGAGCAGTTCTTC

cdr3_length: 13
d_call: TRBD1
j_call: TRBJ1-2
clone_size: few
v_call: TRBV12-3/TRBV12-4
cdr3_aa: CASSLGDRGTYTF
cdr3_nt: TGTGCCAGCAGTTTAGGGGACAGGGGGACCTACACCTTC

cdr3_length: 14
d_call: -
j_call: TRBJ1-4
clone_size: -
v_call: TRBV4-3
cdr3_aa: CASSHDGTTEKLFF
cdr3_nt: TGCGCCAGCAGCCATGACGGGACAACCGAAAAACTGTTTTTT

cdr3_length: 13
d_call: -
j_call: TRBJ2-5
clone_size: few
v_call: TRBV5-1
cdr3_aa: CASSLISSETQYF
cdr3_nt: TGCGCCAGCAGCTTGATCAGTTCCGAGACCCAGTACTTC

cdr3_length: 14
d_call: -
j_call: TRBJ1-4
clone_size: once
v_call: TRBV29-1
cdr3_aa: CSGSYGQRNEKLFF
cdr3_nt: TGCAGCGGTTCCTATGGACAGCGAAATGAAAAACTGTTTTTT

cdr3_length: 15
d_call: TRBD1
j_call: TRBJ2-3
clone_size: -
v_call: TRBV12-3/TRBV12-4
cdr3_aa: CASRQDRGRTDTQYF
cdr3_nt: TGTGCCAGCAGACAGGACAGGGGGCGCACAGATACGCAGTATTTT

cdr3_length: 17
d_call: -
j_call: TRBJ2-6
clone_size: -
v_call: TRBV28
cdr3_aa: CASSSPRTGSGANVLTF
cdr3_nt: TGTGCCAGCAGTTCCCCCCGTACCGGGTCTGGGGCCAACGTCCTGACTTTC

cdr3_length: 15
d_call: -
j_call: TRBJ1-5
clone_size: few
v_call: TRBV4-1
cdr3_aa: CASSQVLATNQPQHF
cdr3_nt: TGCGCCAGCAGCCAAGTTTTGGCAACCAATCAGCCCCAGCATTTT

cdr3_length: 14
d_call: -
j_call: TRBJ2-1
clone_size: -
v_call: TRBV4-2
cdr3_aa: CASSHLNGANEQFF
cdr3_nt: TGTGCCAGCAGCCACCTCAACGGGGCTAATGAGCAGTTCTTC

cdr3_length: 15
d_call: -
j_call: TRBJ2-1
clone_size: -
v_call: TRBV11-2
cdr3_aa: CASSQTQTGYDEQFF
cdr3_nt: TGTGCCAGCAGCCAGACCCAGACGGGGTACGATGAGCAGTTCTTC

cdr3_length: 12
d_call: -
j_call: TRBJ2-1
clone_size: few
v_call: TRBV10-3
cdr3_aa: CAITSNRNEQFF
cdr3_nt: TGTGCCATCACTTCCAATCGAAATGAGCAGTTCTTC

cdr3_length: 12
d_call: -
j_call: TRBJ2-7
clone_size: -
v_call: TRBV27
cdr3_aa: CASGGSSYERYF
cdr3_nt: TGTGCCAGCGGGGGGAGTTCCTACGAGCGGTACTTC

cdr3_length: 12
d_call: -
j_call: TRBJ1-6
clone_size: -
v_call: TRBV12-3/TRBV12-4
cdr3_aa: CASTWGESPLHF
cdr3_nt: TGTGCCAGCACCTGGGGGGAATCACCCCTCCACTTT

cdr3_length: 17
d_call: TRBD1
j_call: TRBJ2-6
clone_size: -
v_call: TRBV27
cdr3_aa: CASSAYQTGDGTNVLTF
cdr3_nt: TGTGCCAGCAGTGCGTATCAGACAGGGGACGGGACCAACGTCCTGACTTTC

cdr3_length: 15
d_call: -
j_call: TRBJ2-1
clone_size: -
v_call: TRBV9
cdr3_aa: CASSVGTGGLYEQFF
cdr3_nt: TGTGCCAGCAGCGTAGGAACGGGGGGCCTATATGAGCAGTTCTTC

cdr3_length: 13
d_call: -
j_call: TRBJ1-2
clone_size: -
v_call: TRBV7-9
cdr3_aa: CASSVVGEGGYTF
cdr3_nt: TGTGCCAGCAGCGTAGTAGGGGAAGGTGGCTACACCTTC

cdr3_length: 16
d_call: TRBD1
j_call: TRBJ1-2
clone_size: -
v_call: TRBV6-6
cdr3_aa: CASSSLTGAINYGYTF
cdr3_nt: TGTGCCAGCAGTTCTCTGACAGGGGCCATAAACTATGGCTACACCTTC

cdr3_length: 15
d_call: TRBD1
j_call: TRBJ1-4
clone_size: -
v_call: TRBV5-1
cdr3_aa: CASSLVTGASEKLFF
cdr3_nt: TGCGCCAGCAGCTTGGTTACAGGGGCTAGTGAAAAACTGTTTTTT

cdr3_length: 14
d_call: -
j_call: TRBJ2-5
clone_size: many
v_call: TRBV6-2/TRBV6-3
cdr3_aa: CASSSGQPSETQYF
cdr3_nt: TGTGCCAGCAGCTCGGGACAACCCTCAGAGACCCAGTACTTC

cdr3_length: 16
d_call: -
j_call: TRBJ2-5
clone_size: -
v_call: TRBV5-1
cdr3_aa: CASSLYHSTTNNEQYF
cdr3_nt: TGCGCCAGCAGCTTGTATCACTCCACCACCAACAATGAGCAGTACTTC

cdr3_length: 14
d_call: TRBD1
j_call: TRBJ2-7
clone_size: -
v_call: TRBV29-1
cdr3_aa: CSWTGGWNYNEQYF
cdr3_nt: TGCAGCTGGACAGGGGGGTGGAACTACAATGAGCAGTACTTC

cdr3_length: 15
d_call: TRBD1
j_call: TRBJ2-7
clone_size: few
v_call: TRBV28
cdr3_aa: CASRLRDRAPYEQYF
cdr3_nt: TGTGCCAGCAGGCTCAGGGACAGGGCCCCTTACGAGCAGTACTTC

cdr3_length: 18
d_call: -
j_call: TRBJ1-5
clone_size: -
v_call: TRBV7-9
cdr3_aa: CASSSVPRPPRRNQPQHF
cdr3_nt: TGTGCCAGCAGCTCCGTCCCTCGGCCCCCACGGCGCAATCAGCCCCAGCATTTT